A single sample gave rise to the 5 T cell receptor beta chains below, sequenced in a study of blood T cell repertoires in COVID-19. Repertoires were generated with immunoSEQ multiplex PCR, while TCRdb's copy carries only in-frame clones and drops some. This sample has 150,000 to 200,000 clones, with more than 75% found just once. Material: peripheral blood. These receptors all come from a man younger than 30 with active or convalescent COVID-19.

The gene calls are TRBV2 and TRBJ1-5; D not certain. Looked up from germline, CDR1 is SNHLY and CDR2 is FYNNEI. This CDR3 is 14 amino acids long. The V end was cut by 5 bases, the J end by 4 bases, with 12 bases between. The CDR3 DNA follows: TGTGCCAGCAGTCTAGGCAACGAAAATCAGCCCCAGCATTTT. Encoded protein: CASSLGNENQPQHF.

The chain uses TRBV19 and TRBJ2-5, with 7 bases that match TRBD2. In germline, CDR1 is LNHDA, CDR2 SQIVND (reference sequence). The CDR3 has 16 amino acids. V lost 3 bases to trimming and J lost 5 bases; unmatched junction nucleotides: 12. The CDR3 protein is CASSIWGGGAEETQYF. The CDR3 nucleotides read TGTGCCAGTAGTATTTGGGGCGGGGGAGCCGAGGAGACCCAGTACTTC.

Here the CDR3 reads CASSGQGGTEAFF. DNA for the CDR3: TGTGCCAGCTCGGGACAGGGGGGAACTGAAGCTTTCTTT. The V and J genes are TRBV27 and TRBJ1-1, with TRBD1 matching over 11 bases. The CDR3 is 13 residues long. Germline loops: CDR1 MNHEY, CDR2 SMNVEV (reference sequence). The J segment lost 5 bases and the V segment lost 8 bases, leaving 4 bases of the junction unmatched.

The chain is built from TRBV24-1 and TRBJ1-1; 9 nucleotides agree with TRBD1. Germline loops: CDR1 KGHDR, CDR2 SFDVKD. The CDR3 consists of 14 residues. J lost 2 bases, V lost 7 bases, and 4 bases had no gene match. The CDR3 DNA reads as TGTGCCACCAGAACAACAGGGGGCAACACTGAAGCTTTCTTT. It translates to CATRTTGGNTEAFF.

The chain's CDR3 is CATSLAGGQSETQYF. CDR3 DNA sequence: TGTGCCACCTCCCTAGCGGGAGGGCAATCTGAGACCCAGTACTTC. This rearrangement joins TRBV10-3 to TRBJ2-5; 12 bases line up with TRBD2. Germline CDR1 reads ENHRY; CDR2 reads SYGVKD. Trimming at V came to 10 bases and at J to 5 bases, leaving 11 bases not matched to a gene. The CDR3 length is 15 residues.